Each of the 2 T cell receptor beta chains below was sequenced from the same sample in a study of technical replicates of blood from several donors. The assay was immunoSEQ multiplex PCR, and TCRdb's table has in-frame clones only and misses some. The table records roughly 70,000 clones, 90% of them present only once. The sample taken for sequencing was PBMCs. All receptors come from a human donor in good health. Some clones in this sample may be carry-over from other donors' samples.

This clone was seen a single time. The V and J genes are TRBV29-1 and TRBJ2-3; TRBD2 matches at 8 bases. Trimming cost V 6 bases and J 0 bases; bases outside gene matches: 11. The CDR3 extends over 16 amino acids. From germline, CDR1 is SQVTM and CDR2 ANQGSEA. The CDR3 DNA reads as TGCAGCGTCCACGAAGGGCAGCGGGAGAGCACAGATACGCAGTATTTT. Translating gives CSVHEGQRESTDTQYF.

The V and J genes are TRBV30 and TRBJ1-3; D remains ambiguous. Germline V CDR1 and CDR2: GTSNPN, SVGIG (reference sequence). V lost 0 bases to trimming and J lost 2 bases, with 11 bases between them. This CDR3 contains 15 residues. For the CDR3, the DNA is TGTGCCTGGAGTGTCCGGCAGAGGGCTGGAAACACCATATATTTT. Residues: CAWSVRQRAGNTIYF. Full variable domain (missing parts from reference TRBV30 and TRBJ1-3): SQTIHQWPATLVQPVGSPLSLECTVEGTSNPNLYWYRQAAGRGLQLLFYSVGIGQISSEVPQNLSASRPQDRQFILSSKKLLLSDSGFYLCAWSVRQRAGNTIYFGEGSWLTVV.